The rows below give T cell receptor beta chains drawn from one sample of a study of Ad26.COV2.S vaccination and SARS-CoV-2 variants. TCRdb's copy holds only in-frame clones and misses some; the assay was immunoSEQ multiplex PCR. This table holds approximately 460,000 clones, 89% found once. The starting material was peripheral blood, obtained in a trial of Ad26.COV2.S vaccine versus placebo. The receptor source for this set is a person between 18 and 65 years old who received the Ad26.COV2.S COVID-19 vaccine or a placebo. Each CDR3 is given without its conserved first and last residue. The size of a clone is reported for some rows only, either as once, few or many, or as a class for expanded clones.

>TRBV3-1/TRBV3-2|TRBJ2-5|NA
ASSQEGTGGETQY
>TRBV3-1/TRBV3-2|TRBJ2-5|NA
ASSLLARGLETQY
>TRBV5-1|TRBJ2-1|NA
ASSPARVGTSSYNEQF
>TRBV7-6|TRBJ2-7|NA
ASSLVGGTGVRHEQY
>TRBV10-3|TRBJ1-1|NA
AISVSITMNTEAF
>TRBV18|TRBJ1-1|NA
ASSPRVQAFQKGTEAF
>TRBV5-1|TRBJ1-1|NA
ASSLELNTEAF
>TRBV2|TRBJ2-7|NA
ASSELRFPLEQY
>TRBV25-1|TRBJ1-1|NA
ASSSSGGTEAF
>TRBV28|TRBJ1-1|NA
ASRNIKEAF
>TRBV11-2|TRBJ2-7|NA
ASSAMSATYRYEQY
>TRBV19|TRBJ1-4|NA
ASSIGITNEKLF
>TRBV13|TRBJ1-2|once
ASSPQGPLYGYT
>TRBV5-1|TRBJ2-7|NA
ASSLEGGASASYEQY
>TRBV28|TRBJ2-2|NA
ASRRQGLGGELF
>TRBV19|TRBJ2-3|NA
ASSTHSPPGTDTQY
>TRBV13|TRBJ1-1|NA
ASSSRGVNTEAF
>TRBV2|TRBJ1-1|NA
ASSGQGLTEAF
>TRBV9|TRBJ2-2|once
ASSVVAGTGELF
>TRBV5-4|TRBJ1-2|NA
ASSLGKGPIYGYT
>TRBV4-2|TRBJ1-5|NA
ASSRLGGGGQPQH
>TRBV5-4|TRBJ2-1|NA
ASSLDSYGIFNEQF
>TRBV4-3|TRBJ2-3|NA
ASSFRLRLAGAPLSTDTQY
>TRBV11-2|TRBJ2-7|NA
ASSSYRGPALSSYEQY
>TRBV28|TRBJ1-6|NA
ASSDGGTPYNSPLH
>TRBV5-1|TRBJ2-7|NA
ASTASHSEQY
>TRBV18|TRBJ2-3|NA
ASSPLTSGNTDTQY
>TRBV16|TRBJ2-3|NA
ASSQLTHTGTTKIRYTDTQY
>TRBV16|TRBJ1-2|NA
ASTPSVDYGYT
>TRBV18|TRBJ2-2|NA
ASSGPGTANTGELF
>TRBV5-8|TRBJ2-1|NA
ASSPGQKYNEQF
>TRBV23-1|TRBJ1-3|few
ASSRRVAGVSSGNTIY
>TRBV9|TRBJ2-2|NA
ASSVDGGWTGELF
>TRBV7-3|TRBJ2-4|NA
ASSQTGTGGNIQY
>TRBV29-1|TRBJ1-1|NA
TGGQTDTEAF
>TRBV12-3/TRBV12-4|TRBJ2-3|once
ASSLRGTDTQY
>TRBV6-6|TRBJ1-2|NA
ASSPDRGQDYGYT
>TRBV5-1|TRBJ2-2|NA
ASHFGSNTGELF
>TRBV28|TRBJ2-7|NA
ASSWTYRDRGYEQY
>TRBV27|TRBJ1-5|once
ASSLVWGFGNQPQH
>TRBV4-2|TRBJ2-2|NA
ASSQLSAGVGGELF
>TRBV19|TRBJ2-1|NA
ASSAPGLLNNEQF
>TRBV6-5|TRBJ1-5|NA
ASSYRQGYQPQH
>TRBV28|TRBJ2-7|once
ASSPHDLGNYEQY
>TRBV21-1|TRBJ1-2|few
ASTPEGRGP
>TRBV7-9|TRBJ1-1|NA
ASSLPETAMNTEAF